This T cell receptor beta chain emerged from a study of blood T cell repertoires in COVID-19. Study context: Spain, Italy and the United States supplied samples that represented acute and convalescent COVID-19. The cDNA or gDNA used as material had been derived from T cells, B-cell-depleted T cells, or PBMCs.

Participants were aged about 18 to 90 years, lived in 20 to 30 US areas, and enrolled virtually. Repertoires were generated with immunoSEQ multiplex PCR, while TCRdb's copy carries only in-frame clones and drops some. The sample has about 350,000 clones, more than 70% seen once. This receptor was taken from a woman in her thirties who had recovered from COVID-19. Sequenced material: PBMCs or T cells enriched from blood (not recorded which).

The CDR3 DNA reads as TGTGCCAGCAGCTTAGCGGTAAGACAGGGAGGAGAGACCCAGTACTTC. Encoded protein: CASSLAVRQGGETQYF. The rearrangement joins TRBV11-1 to TRBJ2-5, with D perhaps matching TRBD1 (7 bases). The CDR3 runs 16 residues. Germline-derived CDR1 and CDR2 are SGHAT and FQDESV (reference sequence). Deletions cut 0 bases from V and 4 bases from J, with 15 bases between.